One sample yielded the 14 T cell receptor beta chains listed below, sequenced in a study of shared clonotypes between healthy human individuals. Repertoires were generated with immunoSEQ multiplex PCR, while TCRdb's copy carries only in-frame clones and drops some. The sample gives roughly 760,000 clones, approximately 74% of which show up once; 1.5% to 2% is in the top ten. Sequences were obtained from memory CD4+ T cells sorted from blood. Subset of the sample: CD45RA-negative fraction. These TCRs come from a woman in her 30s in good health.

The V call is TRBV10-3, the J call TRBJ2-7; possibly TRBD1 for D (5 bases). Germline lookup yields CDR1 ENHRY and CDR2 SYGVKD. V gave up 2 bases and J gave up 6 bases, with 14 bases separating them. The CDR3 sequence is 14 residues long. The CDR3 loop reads CAISEAGRVGEQYF. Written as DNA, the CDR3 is TGTGCCATCAGTGAGGCAGGCAGGGTGGGCGAGCAGTACTTC.

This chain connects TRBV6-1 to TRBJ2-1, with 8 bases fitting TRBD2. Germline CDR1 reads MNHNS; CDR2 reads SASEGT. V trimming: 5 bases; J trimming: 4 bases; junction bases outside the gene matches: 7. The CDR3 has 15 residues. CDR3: CASSPTSGSYNEQFF. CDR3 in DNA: TGTGCCAGCAGTCCCACTAGCGGTTCTTACAATGAGCAGTTCTTC.

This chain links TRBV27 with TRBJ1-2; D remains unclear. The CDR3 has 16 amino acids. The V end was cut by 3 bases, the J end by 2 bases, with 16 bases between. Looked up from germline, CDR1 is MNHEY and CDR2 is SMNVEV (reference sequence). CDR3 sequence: CASSFYPPRVNYGYTF. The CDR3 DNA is TGTGCCAGCAGTTTTTACCCCCCCCGGGTAAACTATGGCTACACCTTC.

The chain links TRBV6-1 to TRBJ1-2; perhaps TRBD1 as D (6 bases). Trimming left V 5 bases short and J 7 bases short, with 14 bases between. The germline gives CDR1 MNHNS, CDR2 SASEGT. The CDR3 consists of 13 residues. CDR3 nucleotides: TGTGCCAGCAGTAAAGACATAGGGGGTGGCTACACCTTC. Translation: CASSKDIGGGYTF.

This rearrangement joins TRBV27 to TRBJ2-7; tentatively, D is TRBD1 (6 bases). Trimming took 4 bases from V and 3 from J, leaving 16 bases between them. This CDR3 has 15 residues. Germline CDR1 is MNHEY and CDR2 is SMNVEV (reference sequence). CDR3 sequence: CASSSYSVRGYEQYF. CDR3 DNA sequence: TGTGCCAGCAGTTCCTACTCGGTCAGGGGCTACGAGCAGTACTTC.

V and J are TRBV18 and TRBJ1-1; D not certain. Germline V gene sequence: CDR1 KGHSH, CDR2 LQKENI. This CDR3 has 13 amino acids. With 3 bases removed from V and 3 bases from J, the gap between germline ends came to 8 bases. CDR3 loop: CASSPSVDTEAFF. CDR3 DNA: TGTGCCAGCTCACCCTCAGTCGACACTGAAGCTTTCTTT.

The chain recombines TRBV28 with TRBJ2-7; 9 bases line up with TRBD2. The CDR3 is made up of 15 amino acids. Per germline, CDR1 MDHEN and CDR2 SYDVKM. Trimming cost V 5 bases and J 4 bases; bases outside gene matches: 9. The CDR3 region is CASSPRLAGRYEQYF. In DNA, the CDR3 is TGTGCCAGCAGTCCACGCCTAGCGGGACGATACGAGCAGTACTTC. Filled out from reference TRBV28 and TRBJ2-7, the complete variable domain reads DVKVTQSSRYLVKRTGEKVFLECVQDMDHENMFWYRQDPGLGLRLIYFSYDVKMKEKGDIPEGYSVSREKKERFSLILESASTNQTSMYLCASSPRLAGRYEQYFGPGTRLTVT.

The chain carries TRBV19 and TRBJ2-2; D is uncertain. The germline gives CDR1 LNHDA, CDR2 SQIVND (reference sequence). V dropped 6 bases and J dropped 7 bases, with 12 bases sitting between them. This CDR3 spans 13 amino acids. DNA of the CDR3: TGTGCCAGTAGCCGACCCCGGAGCGGGGAGCTGTTTTTT. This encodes CASSRPRSGELFF.

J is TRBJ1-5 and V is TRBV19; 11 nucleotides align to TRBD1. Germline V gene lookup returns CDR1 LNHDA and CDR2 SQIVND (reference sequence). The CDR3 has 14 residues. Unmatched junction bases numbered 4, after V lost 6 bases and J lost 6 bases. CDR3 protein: CASSPGTGGQPQHF. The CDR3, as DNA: TGTGCCAGTAGCCCCGGGACAGGGGGTCAGCCCCAGCATTTT.

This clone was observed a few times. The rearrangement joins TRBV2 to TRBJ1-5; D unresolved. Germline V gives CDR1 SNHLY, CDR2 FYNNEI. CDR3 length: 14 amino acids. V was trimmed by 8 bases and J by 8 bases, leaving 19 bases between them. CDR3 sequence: CASRTGGPVKPQHF. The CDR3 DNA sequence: TGTGCCAGCCGTACGGGAGGGCCGGTGAAGCCCCAGCATTTT.

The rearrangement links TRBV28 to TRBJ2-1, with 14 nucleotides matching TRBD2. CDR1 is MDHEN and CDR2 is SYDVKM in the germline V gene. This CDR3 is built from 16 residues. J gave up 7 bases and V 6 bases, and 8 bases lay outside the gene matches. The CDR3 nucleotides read TGTGCCAGCAGCCGAAAGAGACTAGCGGGAGGGAATGAGCAGTTCTTC. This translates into CASSRKRLAGGNEQFF.

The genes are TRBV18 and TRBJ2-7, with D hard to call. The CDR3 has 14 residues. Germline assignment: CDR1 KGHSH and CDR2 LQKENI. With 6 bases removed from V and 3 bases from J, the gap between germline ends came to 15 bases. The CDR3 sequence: CASSEQPNFYEQYF. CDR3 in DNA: TGTGCCAGCTCGGAGCAACCGAACTTCTACGAGCAGTACTTC.

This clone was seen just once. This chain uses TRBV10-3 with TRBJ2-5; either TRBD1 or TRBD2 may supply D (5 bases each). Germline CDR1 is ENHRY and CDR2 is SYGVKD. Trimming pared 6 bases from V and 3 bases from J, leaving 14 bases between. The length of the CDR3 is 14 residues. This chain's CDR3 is CAIRDRGPKETQYF. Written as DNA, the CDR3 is TGTGCCATCAGGGACCGGGGCCCCAAAGAGACCCAGTACTTC.

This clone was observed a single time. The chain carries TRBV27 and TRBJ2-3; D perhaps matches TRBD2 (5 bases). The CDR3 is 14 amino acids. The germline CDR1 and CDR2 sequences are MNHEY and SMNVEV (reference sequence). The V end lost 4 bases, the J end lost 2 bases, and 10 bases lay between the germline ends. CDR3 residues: CASSWGAITDTQYF. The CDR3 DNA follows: TGTGCCAGCAGTTGGGGAGCGATCACAGATACGCAGTATTTT.